These 6 T cell receptor beta chains came from one sample sequenced in a study of identifying expanded T cells in peripheral blood. The table came from immunoSEQ multiplex PCR; TCRdb's copy has only in-frame clones and leaves some out. The table lists approximately 120,000 clones, 88% of them singletons. The sample consisted of blood. Receptor source: a person between 18 and 75 years old in good health.

The V call is TRBV28, the J call TRBJ1-1, with D hard to call. V was shortened by 6 bases and J by 2 bases, with 10 bases between the two germline ends. CDR3 length: 13 residues. The germline gives CDR1 MDHEN, CDR2 SYDVKM. In nucleotides, the CDR3 is TGTGCCAGCAGGAGCAGCGTTAACACTGAAGCTTTCTTT. It encodes CASRSSVNTEAFF.

The J gene is TRBJ1-2, the V gene TRBV6-6, with D unclear. The CDR3 loop spans 12 amino acids. Germline-derived CDR1 and CDR2 are MNHNY and SVGAGI (reference sequence). V was clipped by 7 bases and J by 6 bases, with 12 bases between them. CDR3 DNA sequence: TGTGCCAGCACCCCGGACGGTCATGGCTACACCTTC. Translating it yields CASTPDGHGYTF.

DNA of the CDR3: TGTGCCAGCAGCTTATGGGGTTTAGGCTACGAGCAGTACTTC. Encoded protein: CASSLWGLGYEQYF. The chain links TRBV13 to TRBJ2-7; no clear D gene. Per the germline V gene, CDR1 is PRHDT and CDR2 is FYEKMQ (reference sequence). This CDR3 contains 14 residues. V lost 2 bases, J lost 3 bases, and 11 bases lay in between.

This clone was detected only once. This chain joins TRBV19 and TRBJ2-6; D is ambiguous. The germline CDR1 and CDR2 sequences are LNHDA and SQIVND (reference sequence). The germline V and J ends were trimmed by 3 bases and 0 bases, with 6 bases remaining between them. The CDR3 totals 15 residues. CDR3 protein: CASSILDSGANVLTF. DNA for the CDR3: TGTGCCAGTAGTATCCTTGACTCTGGGGCCAACGTCCTGACTTTC.

V gene TRBV5-5 combines with J gene TRBJ1-2; no definite D call. This CDR3 is 12 amino acids long. Trimming took off 0 bases at V and 8 bases at J, with 8 bases between the two ends. CDR1 is SGHKS and CDR2 is YYEKEE in the germline V gene (reference sequence). The CDR3 region has the DNA TGTGCCAGCAGCTTGGACAGTCCGGGCTACACCTTC. This codes for CASSLDSPGYTF.

The chain combines TRBV29-1 with TRBJ2-5; 9 nucleotides agree with TRBD2. V shed 0 bases, J shed 4 bases, and the junction held 6 bases outside the gene matches. The CDR3 has 15 residues. CDR1 and CDR2 from the germline V gene are SQVTM and ANQGSEA. Here the CDR3 DNA reads TGCAGCGTTGAAGATTGGACTAGCGAAGGAGAGACCCAGTACTTC. Translated, it gives CSVEDWTSEGETQYF.